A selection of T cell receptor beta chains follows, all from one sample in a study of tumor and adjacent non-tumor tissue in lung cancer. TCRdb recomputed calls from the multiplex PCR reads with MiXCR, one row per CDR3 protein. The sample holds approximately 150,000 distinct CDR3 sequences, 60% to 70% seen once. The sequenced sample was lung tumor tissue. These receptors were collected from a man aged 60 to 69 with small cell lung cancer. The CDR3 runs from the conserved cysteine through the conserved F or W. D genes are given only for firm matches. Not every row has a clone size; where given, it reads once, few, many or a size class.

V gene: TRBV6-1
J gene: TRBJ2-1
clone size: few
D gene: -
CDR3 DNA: TGTGCCAGCAGCCTTCGATTACTAGGGGGGGTCAATGAGCAGTTCTTC
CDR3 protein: CASSLRLLGGVNEQFF

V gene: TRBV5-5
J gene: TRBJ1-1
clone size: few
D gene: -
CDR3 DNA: TGTGCCAGCAGCGGCGGGCCTATGAACACTGAAGCTTTCTTT
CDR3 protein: CASSGGPMNTEAFF

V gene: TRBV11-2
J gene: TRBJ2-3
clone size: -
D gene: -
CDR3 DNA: TGTGCCAGCAGCACGGGCGGGGGCACAGATGCGCAGTATTTT
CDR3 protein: CASSTGGGTDAQYF

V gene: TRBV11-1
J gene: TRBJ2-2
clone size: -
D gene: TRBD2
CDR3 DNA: TGTGCCGGCGGCCATGGCCGGCTAGCGGGAGGGGGCACCGTGGAGCTGTTTTTT
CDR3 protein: CAGGHGRLAGGGTVELFF

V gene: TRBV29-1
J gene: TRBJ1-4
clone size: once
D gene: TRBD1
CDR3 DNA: TGCAGCGTTGCTGGGACAGGGAGGGAGAAACTGTTATTT
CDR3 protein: CSVAGTGREKLLF

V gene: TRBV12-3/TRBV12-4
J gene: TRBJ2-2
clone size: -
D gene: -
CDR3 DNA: TGTGCCAGCATCCTCCTGGGGAACACAGGGGAGCTGTTTTTT
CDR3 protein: CASILLGNTGELFF

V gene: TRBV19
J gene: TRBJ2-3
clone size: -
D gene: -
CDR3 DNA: TGTGCCAGTAATCGACAGCTCACAGATACGCAGTATTTT
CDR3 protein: CASNRQLTDTQYF

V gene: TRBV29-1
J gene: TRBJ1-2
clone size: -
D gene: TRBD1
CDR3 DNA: TGCAGCGTTGAAGATCGTAAGAGGACAGGCTTTGGCTACACCTTC
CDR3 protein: CSVEDRKRTGFGYTF

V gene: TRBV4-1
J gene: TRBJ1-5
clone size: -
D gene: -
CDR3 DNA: TGTGCCAGCAGCCAAGTAGTCCGATCAGCCCAGCATTTT
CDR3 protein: CASSQVVRSAQHF

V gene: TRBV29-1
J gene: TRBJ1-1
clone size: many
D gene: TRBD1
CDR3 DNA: TGCAGCGCCCTGACAGGGGTGAACACTGAAGCTTTCTTT
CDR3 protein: CSALTGVNTEAFF

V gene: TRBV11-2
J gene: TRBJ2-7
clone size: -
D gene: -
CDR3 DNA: TGTGCCAGCAGCTCGGTAGTGGTCGGCGAGCCGTACTTC
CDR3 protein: CASSSVVVGEPYF

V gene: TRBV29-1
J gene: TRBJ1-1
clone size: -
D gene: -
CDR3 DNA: TGCAGCGTAGGCCAAACGGCAGGCCACAGAGGGACTGAAGCTTTGTTT
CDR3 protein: CSVGQTAGHRGTEALF

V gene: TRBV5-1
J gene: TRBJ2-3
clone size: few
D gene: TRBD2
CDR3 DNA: TGCGCCAGCAGCCGAAACCTGGGAGGGAGTAGCACAGATACGCAGTATTTT
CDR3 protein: CASSRNLGGSSTDTQYF

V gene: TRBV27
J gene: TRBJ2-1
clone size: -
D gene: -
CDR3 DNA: TGTGCCAGCAGTTTAGGAGGGAATAGTGATCAGTTCTTC
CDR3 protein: CASSLGGNSDQFF

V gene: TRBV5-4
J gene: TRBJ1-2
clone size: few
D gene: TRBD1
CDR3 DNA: TGTGCCAGCAGTTTGGGACAGGCTGGCTATGGCTACACCTTC
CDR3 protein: CASSLGQAGYGYTF

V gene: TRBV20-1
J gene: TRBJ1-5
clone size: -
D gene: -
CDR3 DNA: TGCAGCGCGCAGTCCCTAAATCAGCACCAACATTTT
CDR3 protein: CSAQSLNQHQHF

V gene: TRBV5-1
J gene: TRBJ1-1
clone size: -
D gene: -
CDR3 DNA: TGCGCCAGCAGCTCCCTTAGGGCAGGGTCGAACACTGAAGCTTTCTTT
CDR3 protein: CASSSLRAGSNTEAFF

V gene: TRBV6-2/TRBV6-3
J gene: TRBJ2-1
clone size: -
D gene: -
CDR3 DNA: TGTGCCAGCAGTCGGCGGGGGCACAATGAGCAGTTCTTC
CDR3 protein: CASSRRGHNEQFF

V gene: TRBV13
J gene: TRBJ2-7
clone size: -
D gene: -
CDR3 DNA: TGTGCTAGCAGCTTAAGCGGGACAGTCGTCGAGCAGTACTTC
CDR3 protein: CASSLSGTVVEQYF

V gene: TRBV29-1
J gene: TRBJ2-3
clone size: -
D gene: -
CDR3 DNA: TGCAGCGCCTTCTCGGTAGCGGAAGGGCGAAGGACAGATACGCAGTATTTT
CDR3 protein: CSAFSVAEGRRTDTQYF

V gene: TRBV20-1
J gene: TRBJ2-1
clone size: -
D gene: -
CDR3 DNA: TGCAATGCTGGAGACCCTAAGGAGACTGAACAGTTCTTC
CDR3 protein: CNAGDPKETEQFF

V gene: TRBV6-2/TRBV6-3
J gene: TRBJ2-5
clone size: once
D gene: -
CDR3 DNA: TGTGCCAGCACTCCCCTCCCTAGAGAGACTCAGTACTTC
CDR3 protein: CASTPLPRETQYF

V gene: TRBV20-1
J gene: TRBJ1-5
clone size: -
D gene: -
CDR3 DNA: TGCAGTGTTGGAGATCGGGTCAGGGGATACTCTCAGCCCCAACATTTT
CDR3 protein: CSVGDRVRGYSQPQHF

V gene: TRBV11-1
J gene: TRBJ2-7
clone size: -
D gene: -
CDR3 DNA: TGTGCCAGCGGCTTAAGCCAGGGATCCTACGTGCAGTACTTC
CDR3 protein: CASGLSQGSYVQYF

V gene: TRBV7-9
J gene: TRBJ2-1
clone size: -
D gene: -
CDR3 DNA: TGTGCTAGCAGCTTCCGAGTGGCGCTTTACAATGAGCAGTTCTTC
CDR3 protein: CASSFRVALYNEQFF

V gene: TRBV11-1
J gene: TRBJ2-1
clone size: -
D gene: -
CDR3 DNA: TGTGCCAGCAGCTTAACTACAGCGGGCTACAATGACCGGTTCTTC
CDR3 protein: CASSLTTAGYNDRFF

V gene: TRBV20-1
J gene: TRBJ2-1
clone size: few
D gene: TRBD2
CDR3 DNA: TGCAGCGGACTAGCGGGCAACAATGAGCAGTTCTTC
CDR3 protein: CSGLAGNNEQFF

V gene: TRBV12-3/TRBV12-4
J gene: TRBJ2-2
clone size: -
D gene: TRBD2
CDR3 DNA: TGTGCCAGCGGCCGACGACAGGGTACGGGTCTAGCGGGAGTTACCGGGGAGCTGTTTTTT
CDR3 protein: CASGRRQGTGLAGVTGELFF

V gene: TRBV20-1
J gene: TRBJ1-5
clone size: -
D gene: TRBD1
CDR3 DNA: TGCACTGCTAGCGGGACAGGGGAGGTCGGCAATCAGCCCCAGCATTTT
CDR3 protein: CTASGTGEVGNQPQHF

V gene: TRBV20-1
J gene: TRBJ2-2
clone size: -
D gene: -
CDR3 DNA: TGCAGTGCTAGAGATGCGGTGAACACTGGGGACCTGTTTTTT
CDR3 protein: CSARDAVNTGDLFF

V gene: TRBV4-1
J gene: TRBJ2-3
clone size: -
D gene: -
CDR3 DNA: TGCGCCAGCAGCCATGACAGGGACTCCGGCTTCACAGGTACGCAATATTTT
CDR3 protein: CASSHDRDSGFTGTQYF

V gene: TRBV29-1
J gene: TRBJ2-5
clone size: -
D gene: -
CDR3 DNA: TGCAGCGTGAACCCGGGGGAGACCCAGTACTTC
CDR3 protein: CSVNPGETQYF